This section outlines one T cell receptor (beta chain) sequence together with its context. The target antigen is unknown. The data originate from a study of healthy donors' naive CD4 and CD8 T cells. Study-level results: The study did not address homeostatic proliferation effects in naive T cells. About 13% of CD4/CD8 propensity variance appeared explained by V, J and CDR3 charge.

Naive CD4+ cells were sorted as CD4+CD8-CD45RO-CD45RA+; naive CD8+ as CD8+CD4-CD45RA+CD27bright. CDR1 and CDR2 from the germline V gene are SQVTM and ANQGSEA. There are 15 residues in the CDR3. The ends were cut back, 3 bases at V and 2 bases at J, with 16 bases in the middle. TCR libraries were built from 400 to 650 ng of total RNA by linear amplification. Per the authors' pipeline: From a few healthy donors, 78,498 rearranged TCR alpha transcripts were sequenced. MiXCR was run by TCRdb on the reads, yielding one entry per CDR3 protein. These V and J calls derive from TCRdb rather than the authors' analysis. This sample has 150,000 to 200,000 distinct CDR3 sequences, with about 70% found just once.

Sequencing was carried out using naive CD4+ and CD8+ T cells sorted from blood, pooled from several donors. The chain employs TRBV29-1 and TRBJ1-1, with D perhaps matching TRBD1 (5 bases). The sequence came from a pool of human donors in good health; the sample pools cells from several healthy donors. The CDR3 DNA reads TGCAGCGTTGATCTCTTGGGGCAGGTTAACACTGAAGCTTTCTTT. Residues: CSVDLLGQVNTEAFF.